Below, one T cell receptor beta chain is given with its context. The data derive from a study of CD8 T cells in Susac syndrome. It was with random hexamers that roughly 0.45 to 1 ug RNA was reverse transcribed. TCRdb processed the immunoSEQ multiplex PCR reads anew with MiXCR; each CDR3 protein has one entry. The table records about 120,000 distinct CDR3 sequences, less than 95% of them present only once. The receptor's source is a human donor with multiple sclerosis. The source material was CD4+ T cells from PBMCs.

In DNA, the CDR3 is TGTGCCAGCTCGGTCACAGGGGCTGTAACGAACACTGAAGCTTTCTTT. Amino acid sequence: CASSVTGAVTNTEAFF. This chain connects TRBV18 to TRBJ1-1; 7 bases map to TRBD1. Germline lookup yields CDR1 KGHSH and CDR2 LQKENI. The ends lost 6 bases at V and 1 base at J; junction bases unmatched: 11. This CDR3 has 16 residues.